This T cell receptor beta chain originates from a study of beta chain features in type 1 diabetes. Turning to this clone: Its antigen is not identified.

TCRB transcripts that were expressed got sequenced, as all of the isolated RNA had been reverse transcribed. The study sequenced naive, central memory and regulatory T cell samples to an average of approximately 4 million reads. The data were produced by immunoSEQ multiplex PCR, yet TCRdb's version contains in-frame clones alone and is incomplete. The data contain more than 300,000 clones, roughly an eighth of them singletons. Study-wide findings and caveats: Unsettled here was the matter of whether HLA type influences TCRB rearrangement. The similarity of naive, central memory and Treg TCRB repertoires appeared greater among patients than among healthy donors. In all four CD4+ subsets, TCRB CDR3 length was significantly, moderately reduced in type 1 diabetes.

Germline V gene data show CDR1 as SGHNT and CDR2 as YYREEE (reference sequence). The trim removed 2 bases at V and 2 bases at J, leaving 4 bases unmatched. The CDR3 length is 15 residues. The chain is built from TRBV5-4 and TRBJ2-7; 10 nucleotides align to TRBD2. The clonotype was recovered from a woman in her late teens or twenties with type 1 diabetes. The sample consisted of naive CD4+ T cells from blood. In nucleotides, the CDR3 is TGTGCCAGCAGCTTAGACACTAGCGGGGCCTACGAGCAGTACTTC. Amino acid sequence: CASSLDTSGAYEQYF.